A single sample gave rise to the 17 T cell receptor beta chains below, sequenced in a study of primary melanoma T cells and metastatic recurrence. Method: immunoSEQ multiplex PCR; TCRdb's copy keeps in-frame clones and lacks some. Of about 290 clones listed, roughly 87% are singletons. What was sequenced was melanoma tumor tissue. The receptors come from a human donor with melanoma.

CDR3 in DNA: TGTGCCAGCAGTTACGGAGGACTAGCGGGAGGCGGGGAGCTGTTTTTT. Translation: CASSYGGLAGGGELFF. The chain has TRBV6-8 and TRBJ2-2, with 14 bases lining up with TRBD2. V shed 2 bases and J 7 bases; nucleotides not matched to a gene: 3. This CDR3 comprises 16 residues. Germline CDR1 and CDR2: MNHGY and SAAAGT.

The rearrangement uses TRBV30 and TRBJ2-5; D gene unclear. V shed 0 bases and J shed 2 bases, with 7 bases lying between them. The CDR3 is 13 amino acids. Germline CDR1 reads GTSNPN; CDR2 reads SVGIG (reference sequence). The CDR3 reads CAWSVLPQETQYF. The CDR3 DNA is TGTGCCTGGAGTGTACTGCCTCAAGAGACCCAGTACTTC.

This chain uses TRBV18 with TRBJ1-1; tentative D call: TRBD1 (6 bases). The CDR3 covers 15 residues. CDR1 and CDR2 from the germline V gene are KGHSH and LQKENI. Trimming removed 4 bases at V and 1 base at J, with 13 bases between. The CDR3 sequence: CASSRLTGQNTEAFF. The CDR3, as DNA: TGTGCCAGCTCACGCCTAACAGGGCAGAACACTGAAGCTTTCTTT.

The rearrangement joins TRBV11-3 to TRBJ2-3, with a possible D match to TRBD2 (6 bases). Germline CDR1 is SGHNT and CDR2 is YENEEA. Trimming left V 3 bases short and J 2 bases short, with 15 bases between. This CDR3 has 16 residues. This chain's CDR3 is CASSLAWLAATDTQYF. In DNA form, the CDR3 reads TGTGCCAGCAGCTTGGCCTGGTTAGCGGCCACAGATACGCAGTATTTT.

This clone was picked up one time. The chain joins TRBV11-3 to TRBJ1-5, with 8 bases lining up with TRBD1. Germline CDR1 and CDR2: SGHNT and YENEEA. V was clipped by 5 bases and J by 3 bases; unmatched bases: 6. This CDR3 comprises 15 residues. The CDR3 reads CASSAQTGANQPQHF. In DNA, the CDR3 is TGTGCCAGCAGCGCCCAGACAGGGGCCAATCAGCCCCAGCATTTT.

J is TRBJ2-7 and V is TRBV15; weak D call: TRBD2 (6 bases). V was clipped by 2 bases and J by 0 bases, with 14 bases between them. Germline CDR1 LNHNV, CDR2 YYDKDF (reference sequence). The CDR3 contains 16 residues. The CDR3 sequence: CATSRHRVGSSYEQYF. CDR3 bases: TGTGCCACCAGCAGACATCGGGTCGGGAGCTCCTACGAGCAGTACTTC.

The table lists this clone with a count of one. Its ends do not fully match the called genes, so a read error is possible. This chain uses TRBV18 with TRBJ1-1; no reliable D call. The germline V gene encodes CDR1 KGHSH and CDR2 LQKENI. This CDR3 is built from 14 residues. The CDR3 is CASSPDLRGTEAFF. CDR3 DNA sequence: TGTGCCAGTTCACCAGATCTGCGCGGCACTGAAGCTTTCTTT.

The genes are TRBV11-3 and TRBJ1-1, with D hard to call. Germline CDR1 reads SGHNT; CDR2 reads YENEEA. There are 15 residues in the CDR3. V was trimmed by 3 bases and J by 0 bases, leaving 11 bases between them. Here the CDR3 reads CASSLYGRMNTEAFF. The CDR3, as DNA: TGTGCCAGCAGCTTGTACGGTAGAATGAACACTGAAGCTTTCTTT.

This CDR3 is CASSIQGKGYNEQFF. DNA for the CDR3: TGTGCCAGTAGTATACAGGGGAAGGGGTACAATGAGCAGTTCTTC. The chain couples TRBV19 to TRBJ2-1, with D perhaps TRBD1 (6 bases). Germline V CDR1 and CDR2: LNHDA, SQIVND (reference sequence). The CDR3 covers 15 residues. V gave up 2 bases and J gave up 4 bases, with 12 bases separating them.

V usage is TRBV6-8 and J usage is TRBJ2-5; D is perhaps TRBD1 (6 bases). V lost 0 bases, J lost 2 bases, and 16 bases lay in between. The CDR3 covers 17 residues. Germline lookup yields CDR1 MNHGY and CDR2 SAAAGT. CDR3 nucleotide sequence: TGTGCCAGCAGTTACTCGATCCTCAGGGGTCAGCAAGAGACCCAGTACTTC. Its protein is CASSYSILRGQQETQYF.

The chain carries TRBV19 and TRBJ2-1, with 10 positions matching TRBD2. The ends lost 2 bases at V and 3 bases at J; junction bases unmatched: 1. In germline, CDR1 is LNHDA, CDR2 SQIVND (reference sequence). The CDR3 length is 15 residues. CDR3 in DNA: TGTGCCAGTAGTATAACTAGCGGGATCTACAATGAGCAGTTCTTC. Translating gives CASSITSGIYNEQFF. The full variable domain, rest sourced from reference TRBV19 and TRBJ2-1, is DGGITQSPKYLFRKEGQNVTLSCEQNLNHDAMYWYRQDPGQGLRLIYYSQIVNDFQKGDIAEGYSVSREKKESFPLTVTSAQKNPTAFYLCASSITSGIYNEQFFGPGTRLTVL.

The genes are TRBV7-6 and TRBJ2-2; 10 bases align to TRBD2. The germline V gene has CDR1 SGHVS and CDR2 FNYEAQ. V was pared by 5 bases and J by 16 bases, with 16 bases of the junction left unmatched. CDR3 size: 15 residues. This chain's CDR3 is CASSKGLAEDPRRFF. The CDR3 DNA reads as TGTGCCAGCAGCAAAGGACTAGCGGAGGATCCCCGTCGGTTTTTT.

The chain combines TRBV11-3 with TRBJ2-2, with no clear D. V was shortened by 2 bases and J by 1 base, with 8 bases between the two germline ends. The germline V gene has CDR1 SGHNT and CDR2 YENEEA. The CDR3 totals 15 residues. The CDR3: CASSLRAQNTGELFF. The CDR3 DNA reads TGTGCCAGCAGCTTACGGGCCCAGAACACCGGGGAGCTGTTTTTT.

DNA of the CDR3: TGTGCCCCTCGACCGGGACATCCCAGTGACTACGAGCAGTACTTC. Residues: CAPRPGHPSDYEQYF. V is TRBV19 and J is TRBJ2-7, with D perhaps TRBD1 (6 bases). This CDR3 has 15 amino acids. The germline gives CDR1 LNHDA, CDR2 SQIVND (reference sequence). The V and J ends lost 11 bases and 3 bases respectively, with 23 bases between them.

The chain is built from TRBV30 and TRBJ2-2, with 9 bases fitting TRBD2. This CDR3 comprises 15 residues. After removal of 0 bases from V and 7 bases from J, the junction contained 6 bases not matched to a gene. Germline CDR1 and CDR2: GTSNPN and SVGIG (reference sequence). Written as DNA, the CDR3 is TGTGCCTGGAGTGTTGTAGCGGGAGCGGGCGGGGAGCTGTTTTTT. Encoded protein: CAWSVVAGAGGELFF.

The chain joins TRBV28 to TRBJ1-5, with D possibly being TRBD1 (5 bases). Trimming pared 3 bases from V and 9 bases from J, leaving 15 bases between. The CDR3 has 14 residues. Germline V CDR1 and CDR2: MDHEN, SYDVKM. CDR3 protein: CASSLGTGDSPQHF. The CDR3, as DNA: TGTGCCAGCAGTTTGGGGACGGGGGATTCGCCCCAGCATTTT.

The rearrangement joins TRBV7-2 to TRBJ2-7, with 7 bases lining up with TRBD1. The CDR3 runs to 13 residues. Germline lookup yields CDR1 SGHTA and CDR2 FQGNSA. V lost 6 bases, J lost 6 bases, and 8 bases stayed unmatched. The CDR3 coding sequence is TGTGCCAGCAGGGTCGGGACAGCCGGCGAGCAGTACTTC. The encoded protein is CASRVGTAGEQYF.